The 17 T cell receptor beta chains below were found in one sample sequenced in a study of T cells in tuberculosis. Thawed, overnight-rested PBMC were stained with GMM-loaded CD1B tetramer, viability dye and anti-CD3, then sorted. The CD1B tetramers carried C32 glucose monomycolate purified from Rhodococcus equi. Sequencing used immunoSEQ multiplex PCR; TCRdb keeps in-frame clones, though not all of them. The sample holds about 58,000 clones; roughly 88% are singletons and the top ten take about a fifth. The sample taken for sequencing was CD1b-GMM tetramer-negative cells sorted from PBMCs. These receptors all stem from an adult woman with latent tuberculosis.

The rearrangement joins TRBV27 to TRBJ2-2; possible D gene TRBD1, 6 bases. CDR3 length equals 14 residues. The V end was cut by 9 bases, the J end by 0 bases, with 11 bases between. Germline V gives CDR1 MNHEY, CDR2 SMNVEV (reference sequence). Here the CDR3 DNA reads TGTGCCAGTCGACCAGGGGCGAACACCGGGGAGCTGTTTTTT. This sequence encodes CASRPGANTGELFF.

The chain uses TRBV28 and TRBJ1-2; D is possibly TRBD1 (5 bases). The CDR3 covers 15 residues. The germline gives CDR1 MDHEN, CDR2 SYDVKM. The ends were cut back, 1 base at V and 7 bases at J, with 16 bases in the middle. The CDR3 loop is CASSLLGLTESGYTF. DNA of the CDR3: TGTGCCAGCAGTTTATTGGGACTCACCGAGAGTGGCTACACCTTC.

This chain links TRBV7-9 with TRBJ2-2; 9 bases line up with TRBD1. Germline V gives CDR1 SEHNR, CDR2 FQNEAQ (reference sequence). With V trimmed by 5 bases and J by 6 bases, 7 bases remained unmatched. The CDR3 spans 15 residues. The CDR3 nucleotides read TGTGCCAGCAGCCTCGGGACAGGGTTATCCGGGGAGCTGTTTTTT. This gives the protein CASSLGTGLSGELFF.

The rearrangement joins TRBV10-2 to TRBJ2-1; the match to TRBD2 covers 12 bases. Germline V CDR1 and CDR2: WSHSY, SAAADI. J was trimmed by 0 bases and V by 10 bases; bases with no gene match: 4. This CDR3 comprises 15 residues. Here the CDR3 DNA reads TGCGCCACCTCGGGACTAGCGGGCTCCTACAATGAGCAGTTCTTC. This sequence encodes CATSGLAGSYNEQFF.

This sequence joins TRBV10-2 and TRBJ2-3, with TRBD1 matching 11 bases. Germline lookup yields CDR1 WSHSY and CDR2 SAAADI. Trimming at V came to 4 bases and at J to 7 bases, leaving 13 bases not matched to a gene. The CDR3 contains 17 residues. CDR3 region: CASSGHVDGTGGYTQYF. The CDR3 coding sequence is TGCGCCAGCAGTGGCCATGTCGACGGGACAGGGGGATATACGCAGTATTTT.

The chain uses TRBV2 and TRBJ2-5; the D gene is possibly TRBD2 (5 bases). Germline CDR1 reads SNHLY; CDR2 reads FYNNEI. This CDR3 contains 13 residues. Trimming took off 5 bases at V and 2 bases at J, with 9 bases between the two ends. The CDR3 is CASSRGSQETQYF. DNA of the CDR3: TGTGCCAGCAGTCGGGGTTCGCAAGAGACCCAGTACTTC.

The gene calls are TRBV27 and TRBJ2-7; D remains ambiguous. CDR3 length equals 13 residues. Trimming removed 0 bases at V and 2 bases at J, with 5 bases between. The germline V gene has CDR1 MNHEY and CDR2 SMNVEV (reference sequence). The CDR3 reads CASSLSAPYEQYF. For the CDR3, the DNA is TGTGCCAGCAGTTTATCGGCCCCCTACGAGCAGTACTTC.

This chain joins TRBV7-2 and TRBJ2-2, with 7 bases aligning to TRBD1. The germline gives CDR1 SGHTA, CDR2 FQGNSA. Losses at the gene ends were 5 bases for V and 5 bases for J; bases not matched to a gene: 8. The CDR3 has 15 residues. The CDR3 nucleotides are TGTGCCAGCAGCAGAGACAGGGTTGGTACCGGGGAGCTGTTTTTT. Its translation is CASSRDRVGTGELFF.

V usage is TRBV4-3 and J usage is TRBJ2-7, with a possible D match to TRBD2 (6 bases). Germline V gives CDR1 LGHNA, CDR2 YSLEER. Deletions cut 0 bases from V and 5 bases from J, with 14 bases between. CDR3 length: 15 amino acids. CDR3 sequence (DNA): TGCGCCAGCAGCCAAGAATTCGGCGGGGTGGACGAGCAGTACTTC. Amino acid sequence: CASSQEFGGVDEQYF.

This clone was counted a single time. The chain combines TRBV7-3 with TRBJ2-1; TRBD1 agrees at 12 bases. With 4 bases clipped from V and 2 bases from J, the junction kept 6 bases outside the gene matches. This CDR3 has 17 residues. Per the germline V gene, CDR1 is SGHTA and CDR2 is FQGTGA. CDR3 residues: CASSSPGQGAAYNEQFF. The CDR3 region has the DNA TGTGCCAGCAGCTCTCCGGGACAGGGGGCGGCCTACAATGAGCAGTTCTTC. Full variable domain (outside the CDR3, taken from reference TRBV7-3 and TRBJ2-1): GAGVSQTPSNKVTEKGKYVELRCDPISGHTALYWYRQSLGQGPEFLIYFQGTGAADDSGLPNDRFFAVRPEGSVSTLKIQRTERGDSAVYLCASSSPGQGAAYNEQFFGPGTRLTVL.

The rearrangement links TRBV27 to TRBJ1-1; perhaps TRBD1 as D (6 bases). V lost 4 bases and J 6 bases, leaving 12 bases between the germline ends. Per germline, CDR1 MNHEY and CDR2 SMNVEV (reference sequence). CDR3 size: 13 residues. The CDR3 loop reads CASSSGVMAEAFF. CDR3 sequence (DNA): TGTGCCAGCAGTTCAGGGGTGATGGCTGAAGCTTTCTTT.

This chain links TRBV6-5 with TRBJ2-3; 7 bases match TRBD2. This CDR3 comprises 16 residues. V was clipped by 2 bases and J by 2 bases; unmatched bases: 7. Germline lookup yields CDR1 MNHEY and CDR2 SVGAGI. The CDR3 region has the DNA TGTGCCAGCAGTTACGGTTCTAGCGGATTCACAGATACGCAGTATTTT. Its protein is CASSYGSSGFTDTQYF.

The rearrangement uses TRBV5-4 and TRBJ1-3, with a tentative D call TRBD1 (5 bases). Trimming removed 4 bases from V and 0 bases from J, with 20 bases in between. The germline V gene encodes CDR1 SGHNT and CDR2 YYREEE (reference sequence). This CDR3 has 18 residues. The CDR3 coding sequence is TGTGCCAGCAGCCGATCGGCGGGGCAGGACCCCTCTGGAAACACCATATATTTT. Residues: CASSRSAGQDPSGNTIYF.

The chain joins TRBV2 to TRBJ2-7, with D hard to call. V was trimmed by 2 bases and J by 5 bases, leaving 4 bases between them. CDR3 length: 11 residues. Germline lookup yields CDR1 SNHLY and CDR2 FYNNEI. CDR3 coding DNA: TGTGCCAGCAGTGAATACAACGAGCAGTACTTC. It translates to CASSEYNEQYF.

The V call is TRBV28, the J call TRBJ2-3, with unresolved D. The germline V gene encodes CDR1 MDHEN and CDR2 SYDVKM. The V and J ends lost 5 bases and 7 bases respectively, with 10 bases between them. The CDR3 has 12 amino acids. The chain's CDR3 is CASSPDLNTQYF. CDR3 nucleotides: TGTGCCAGCAGTCCCGACTTGAATACGCAGTATTTT.

This CDR3 reads CASMGTSGGAVETQYF. In DNA form, the CDR3 reads TGTGCCAGCATGGGGACTAGCGGGGGGGCAGTAGAGACCCAGTACTTC. The chain joins TRBV6-6 to TRBJ2-5; TRBD2 matches 16 bases. Germline CDR1 MNHNY, CDR2 SVGAGI (reference sequence). This CDR3 is 16 amino acids long. After removal of 7 bases from V and 4 bases from J, the junction contained 6 bases not matched to a gene.

This CDR3 reads CASSSTGTASTDTQYF. DNA of the CDR3: TGTGCCAGCAGTTCAACCGGGACAGCTAGCACAGATACGCAGTATTTT. V and J are TRBV28 and TRBJ2-3, with 7 positions matching TRBD1. CDR1 MDHEN and CDR2 SYDVKM come from the germline V gene. The CDR3 is 16 amino acids. The V segment lost 4 bases and the J segment 0 bases; nucleotides outside the gene matches: 7.